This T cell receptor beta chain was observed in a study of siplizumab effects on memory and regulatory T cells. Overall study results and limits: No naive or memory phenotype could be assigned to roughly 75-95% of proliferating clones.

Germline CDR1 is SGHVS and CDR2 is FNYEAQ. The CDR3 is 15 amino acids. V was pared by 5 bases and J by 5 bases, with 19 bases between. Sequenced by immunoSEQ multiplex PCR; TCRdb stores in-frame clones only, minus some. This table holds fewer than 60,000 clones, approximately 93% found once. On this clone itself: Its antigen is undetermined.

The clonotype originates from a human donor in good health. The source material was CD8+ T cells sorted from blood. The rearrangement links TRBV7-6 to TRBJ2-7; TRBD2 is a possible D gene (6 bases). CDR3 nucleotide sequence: TGTGCCAGCAGCCCCAGGCGGGAATGGCTGCACGAGCAGTACTTC. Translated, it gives CASSPRREWLHEQYF.